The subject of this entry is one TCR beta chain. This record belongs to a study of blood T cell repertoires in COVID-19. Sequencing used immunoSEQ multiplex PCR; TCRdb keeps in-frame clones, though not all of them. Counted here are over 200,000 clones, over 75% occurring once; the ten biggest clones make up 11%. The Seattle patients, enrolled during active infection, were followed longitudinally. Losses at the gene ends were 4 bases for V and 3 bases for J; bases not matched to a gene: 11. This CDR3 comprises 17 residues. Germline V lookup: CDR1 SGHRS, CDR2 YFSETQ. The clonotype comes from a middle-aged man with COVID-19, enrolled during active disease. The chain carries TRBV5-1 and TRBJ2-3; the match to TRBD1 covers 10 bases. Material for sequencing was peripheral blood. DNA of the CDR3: TGCGCCAGCAGCCCTGCTCCGACAGGGGGCGCGACAGATACGCAGTATTTT. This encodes CASSPAPTGGATDTQYF.